Listed below are T cell receptor beta chains from one sample, sequenced in a study of T-cell reconstitution after alpha-beta-depleted transplantation in children. In TCRdb, the PCR reads were re-called with MiXCR into one record per CDR3 protein. Here the sample spans about a million distinct CDR3 sequences, roughly 29% being singletons. The starting material was PBMCs, mostly from graft donor cells, obtained 360 days after TCRalphabeta/CD19-depleted stem cell transplant. All receptors come from a boy in the first two years of life who had a stem cell transplant for SCID, so the T cells may come from the graft donor. Both conserved end residues are part of each CDR3. The listing skips clone size in some rows; elsewhere it reads once, few, many or a size class.

V gene: TRBV20-1; clone size: .; CDR3 protein: CSAREGGSRSNQPQHF
V gene: TRBV29-1; clone size: .; CDR3 protein: CSVGVYRDAYEQYF
V gene: TRBV18; clone size: few; CDR3 protein: CASSPRDTTNTGELFF
V gene: TRBV5-1; clone size: few; CDR3 protein: CASSGGRYSYEQYF
V gene: TRBV29-1; clone size: .; CDR3 protein: CSVLGQGDYEQYF
V gene: TRBV18; clone size: .; CDR3 protein: CASSPTGALYNEQFF
V gene: TRBV27; clone size: .; CDR3 protein: CASSAQGTANQPQHF
V gene: TRBV20-1; clone size: .; CDR3 protein: CSAIGRFSSYNSPLHF
V gene: TRBV6-2/TRBV6-3; clone size: few; CDR3 protein: CASSPIWGKNIQYF
V gene: TRBV12-3/TRBV12-4; clone size: .; CDR3 protein: CTSSLSRAGQGKRHNEQFF
V gene: TRBV27; clone size: .; CDR3 protein: CATGTFGMVFDEQFF
V gene: TRBV7-9; clone size: many; CDR3 protein: CASSPAGQMNTEAFF
V gene: TRBV2; clone size: .; CDR3 protein: CALKDSEPGGYTF
V gene: TRBV19; clone size: few; CDR3 protein: CASSIRTGVVAGANVLTF
V gene: TRBV30; clone size: .; CDR3 protein: CAWSFRTEAFF
V gene: TRBV6-2/TRBV6-3; clone size: once; CDR3 protein: CASSYVRTNTEAFF
V gene: TRBV12-5; clone size: .; CDR3 protein: CASAPDRITYEQYF
V gene: TRBV24-1; clone size: few; CDR3 protein: CATSEGGSPYEQYF
V gene: TRBV7-6; clone size: .; CDR3 protein: CASSLEGGQPYNEQFF
V gene: TRBV29-1; clone size: few; CDR3 protein: CSAGQGAVEQYF
V gene: TRBV3-1; clone size: few; CDR3 protein: CASSQGGWGRETQYF
V gene: TRBV5-1; clone size: few; CDR3 protein: CASRGTNKAGANEQFF
V gene: TRBV7-9; clone size: .; CDR3 protein: CASSPAQGSRAPLHF
V gene: TRBV6-1; clone size: few; CDR3 protein: CASSPGTSANTDTQYF